This T cell receptor (beta chain) came from a study of cytomegalovirus exposure and HLA in healthy donors. Study-level findings and limits: Donors were assumed by presence/absence analyses to have roughly uniform sequencing depth. Cytomegalovirus-associated status was assigned to approximately 160 TCR beta chains. A later analysis linked a missense variant in DCLRE1C to the trimming of TCR beta V and J genes.

The study ran its PCR with 60 Vbeta and 13 Jbeta primers. Sequenced by immunoSEQ multiplex PCR; TCRdb stores in-frame clones only, minus some. The data contain roughly 110,000 clones, around 80% of them singletons. As concerns this clone: The antigen is undetermined.

Per the germline V gene, CDR1 is MNHNS and CDR2 is SASEGT. CDR3 size: 14 residues. Trimming pared 8 bases from V and 6 bases from J, leaving 17 bases between. This TCR was recovered from a man aged 55 to 69 in good health and CMV-seronegative. Sequencing was carried out using PBMCs. The chain employs TRBV6-1 and TRBJ1-3; weak D call: TRBD1 (5 bases). The chain's CDR3 is CASGRDDLENTIYF. The CDR3 bases are TGTGCCAGCGGGAGGGACGATCTGGAAAACACCATATATTTT.